This T cell receptor beta chain stems from a study of CXCR3-negative and CXCR3-positive naive CD8 T cells. The study's findings and limits: Memory, not naive, CXCR3-negative and CXCR3-positive cells differed in TRBV-TRBJ usage. Partly lower CXCR3 expression followed cryopreservation, and most assays relied on fresh PBMCs.

The authors prepared UMI-labeled TRB cDNA libraries by 5' RACE. TCRdb re-analyzed the 5' RACE reads; it lists each CDR3 protein once, without DNA. The listing contains around 29,000 distinct CDR3 sequences. Points on this clonotype: Its cognate antigen is unknown.

Source material: memory CD8+ T cells from blood. The sequence was collected from a human donor in good health. Some clones in this sample may be carry-over from other donors' samples.

CDR3 residues: CASSYSGTGGFYVFGELFF. V and J are TRBV6-2 or TRBV6-3 and TRBJ2-2; TCRdb designates TRBD1, a call that cannot be tested without DNA. This CDR3 region has 19 residues. Looked up from germline, CDR1 is MNHEY and CDR2 is SVGEGT.